This TCR beta chain came from a study of cytomegalovirus exposure and HLA in healthy donors. J lost 8 bases, V lost 8 bases, and 6 bases had no gene match. Germline V gene lookup returns CDR1 LNHDA and CDR2 SQIVND (reference sequence). This CDR3 comprises 12 residues. It was with 60 Vbeta and 13 Jbeta primers that the PCR ran. Method: immunoSEQ multiplex PCR; TCRdb's copy keeps in-frame clones and lacks some. The profile shows 110,000 or so clones, 81% of them singletons. A note on this clone: The antigen is unknown.

Study-wide findings and caveats: TRBV6-2, TRBV6-3 and other indistinguishable V segments were excluded. TCR beta sequences reportedly predicted most subjects' HLA-A and HLA-B alleles accurately. Versus the roughly 700-donor mean, an Asian-associated ancestry cluster reportedly showed fewer N-insertions in a later analysis.

Sequencing was carried out using PBMCs. The receptor was derived from a woman aged 35 to 49 in good health and CMV-seronegative. This chain links TRBV19 with TRBJ1-5; TRBD1 aligns across 7 bases. The CDR3 sequence: CASPTGEEPQHF. The CDR3 nucleotides read TGTGCCAGTCCAACAGGGGAAGAGCCCCAGCATTTT.